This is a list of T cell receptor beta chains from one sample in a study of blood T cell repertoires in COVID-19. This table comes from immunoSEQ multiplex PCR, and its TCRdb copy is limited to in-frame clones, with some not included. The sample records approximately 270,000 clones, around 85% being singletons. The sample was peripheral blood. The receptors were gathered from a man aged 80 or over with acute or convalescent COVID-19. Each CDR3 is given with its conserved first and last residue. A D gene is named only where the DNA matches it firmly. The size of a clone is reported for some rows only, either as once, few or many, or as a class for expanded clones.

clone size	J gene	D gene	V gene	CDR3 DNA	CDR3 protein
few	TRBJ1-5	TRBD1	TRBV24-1	TGTGCCACCAGTGCCCCGGGACAGGGAGTGCCCCAGCATTTT	CATSAPGQGVPQHF
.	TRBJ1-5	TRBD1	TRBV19	TGTGCCAGTAGTAACAGGGGATGGAATCAGCCCCAGCATTTT	CASSNRGWNQPQHF
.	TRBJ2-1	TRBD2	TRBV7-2	TGTGCCAGCAGCTCGGGACTAGCGGTAAATTACAATGAGCAGTTCTTC	CASSSGLAVNYNEQFF
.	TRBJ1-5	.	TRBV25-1	TGTGCCAGCAGTGAAAACAGCTCGCACGGTTGTGAGCCCCAGCATTTT	CASSENSSHGCEPQHF
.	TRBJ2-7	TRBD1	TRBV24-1	TGTGCCCCAGTGATTTGCAGCCCCCCGGGACAGGGGACCTACGAGCAGTACTTC	CAPVICSPPGQGTYEQYF
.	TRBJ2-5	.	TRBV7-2	TGTGCCAGCAGCTTAGCGGGACTCGGGGAGACCCAGTACTTC	CASSLAGLGETQYF
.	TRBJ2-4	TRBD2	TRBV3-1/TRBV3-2	TGTGCCAGCAGCCTGGCGGGAGGGTCCAAAAACATTCAGTACTTC	CASSLAGGSKNIQYF
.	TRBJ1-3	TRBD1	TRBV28	TGTGCCAGCAGTTCCCCGGGACAGACCGGGGACACCATATATTTT	CASSSPGQTGDTIYF
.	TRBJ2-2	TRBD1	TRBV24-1	TGTGCCACCAGCCACCGTCCGGGACAGGGGGCGGCTGGGGAGCTGTTTTTT	CATSHRPGQGAAGELFF
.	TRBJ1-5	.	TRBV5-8	TGTGCCAGCAGTATACAGGGAAGCAATCAGCCCCAGCATTTT	CASSIQGSNQPQHF
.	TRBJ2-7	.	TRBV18	TGTGCCAGCTCACCTTTGACAGTTTCCTACGAGCAGTACTTC	CASSPLTVSYEQYF
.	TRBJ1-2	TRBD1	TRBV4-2	TGTGCCAGCAGCCAAGTCTGGGACAGGCAAAAGTTTGGCTACACCTTC	CASSQVWDRQKFGYTF
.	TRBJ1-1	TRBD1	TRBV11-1	TGTGCCAGCAGCTTAGCCGTGGGGACAGTGAGGGCTGAAGCTTTCTTT	CASSLAVGTVRAEAFF
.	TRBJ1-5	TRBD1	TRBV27	TGTGCCAGCAGGCCGGGACAGGATAATCAGCCCCAGCATTTT	CASRPGQDNQPQHF
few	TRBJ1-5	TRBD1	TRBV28	TGTGCCAGCACCGACCTACAGGGGGGCAATCAGCCCCAGCATTTT	CASTDLQGGNQPQHF
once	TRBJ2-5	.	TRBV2	TGTGCCAGCAGTGATCCGGGACAAAAAGAGACCCAGTACTTC	CASSDPGQKETQYF
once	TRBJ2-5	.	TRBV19	TGTGCCAGTAGTCGGTTGGGGAGGGAGACCCAGTACTTC	CASSRLGRETQYF
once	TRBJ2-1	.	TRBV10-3	TGTGCCATCAGCGGGGACTCCATGAGGTTCTTC	CAISGDSMRFF
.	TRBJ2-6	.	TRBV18	TGTGCCAGCTCCCCGGGACAGCGGGCTGGGGCCAACGTCCTGACTTTC	CASSPGQRAGANVLTF
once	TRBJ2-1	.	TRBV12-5	TGTGCTAGTGGTTTGGTACTCGGGGGTTCTAGTGAGCAGTTCTTC	CASGLVLGGSSEQFF
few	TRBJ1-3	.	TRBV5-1	TGCGCCAGCAGCTTGTCTGAGGCGGACACCATATATTTT	CASSLSEADTIYF
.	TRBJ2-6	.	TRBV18	TGTGCCAGCTCACAACTCGATAGCTCTGGGGCCAACGTCCTGACTTTC	CASSQLDSSGANVLTF
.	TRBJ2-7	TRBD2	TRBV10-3	TGTGCCAACTCAGCGGGAGGCGCTGGAGGCGAGCAGTACTTC	CANSAGGAGGEQYF
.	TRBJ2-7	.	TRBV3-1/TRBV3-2	TGTGCCAGCAGCCTCACGAGAACACCGGGCCAAACAGGGTATCACGAGCAGTACTTC	CASSLTRTPGQTGYHEQYF
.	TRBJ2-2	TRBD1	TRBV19	TGTGCCAGTATCAGGGACAGAGACACCGGGGAGCTGTTTTTT	CASIRDRDTGELFF
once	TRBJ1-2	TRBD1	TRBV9	TGTGCCAGCAGCCCCACCCAAGGGGGCGCGTATGGCTACACCTTC	CASSPTQGGAYGYTF
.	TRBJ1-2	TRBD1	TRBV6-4	TGTGCCAGCAGCCCCGACAGGGGGCGAGGCTACACCTTC	CASSPDRGRGYTF
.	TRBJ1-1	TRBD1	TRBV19	TGTGCCAGTAGTACCGGGACAGGAGGTAAAACTGAAGCTTTCTTT	CASSTGTGGKTEAFF
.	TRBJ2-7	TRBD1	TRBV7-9	TGTGCCAGCAGCCCAGGGACAGGGGGCCTCTACGAGCAGTACTTC	CASSPGTGGLYEQYF
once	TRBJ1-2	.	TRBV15	TGTGCCACCAGCAGCGGGGTAAGGGCTTATGGCTACACCTTC	CATSSGVRAYGYTF
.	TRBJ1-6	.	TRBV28	TGTGCCAGCAGTTCCCCACGATCAGGGGATTACTATAATTCACCCCTCCACTTT	CASSSPRSGDYYNSPLHF
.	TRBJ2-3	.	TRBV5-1	TGCGCCAGCAGCTTGTTGCAGGTTTCAGATACGCAGTATTTT	CASSLLQVSDTQYF
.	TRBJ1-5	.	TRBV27	TGTGCCAGCAGTCCAGCGGGGGGCAATCAGCCCCAGCATTTT	CASSPAGGNQPQHF
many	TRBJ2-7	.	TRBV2	TGTGCCAGCAGCCTATTACAGGAATACGAGCAGTACTTC	CASSLLQEYEQYF
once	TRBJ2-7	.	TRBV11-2	TGTGCCAGCAGCAGACTCTTGGGCGAGCAGTACTTC	CASSRLLGEQYF
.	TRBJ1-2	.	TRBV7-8	TGTGCCAGCAGCGCGTCTCGGAGGAATTACTATGGCTACACCTTC	CASSASRRNYYGYTF
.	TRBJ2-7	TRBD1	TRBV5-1	TGCGCCAGCAGCTTTCTCCCCCCCTCAGGACAGGGTAATTCCTACGAGCAGTACTTC	CASSFLPPSGQGNSYEQYF